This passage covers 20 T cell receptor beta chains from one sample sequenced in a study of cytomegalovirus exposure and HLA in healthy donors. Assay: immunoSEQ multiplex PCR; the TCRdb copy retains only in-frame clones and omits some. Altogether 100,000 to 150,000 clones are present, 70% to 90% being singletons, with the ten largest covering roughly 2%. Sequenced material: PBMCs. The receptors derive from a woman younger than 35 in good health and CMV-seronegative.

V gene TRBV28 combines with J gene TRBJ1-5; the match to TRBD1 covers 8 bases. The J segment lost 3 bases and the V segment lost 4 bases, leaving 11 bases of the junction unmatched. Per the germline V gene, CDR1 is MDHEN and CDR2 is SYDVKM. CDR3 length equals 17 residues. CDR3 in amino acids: CASSWPKTGDTNQPQHF. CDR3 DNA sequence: TGTGCCAGCAGTTGGCCGAAGACAGGGGATACCAATCAGCCCCAGCATTTT.

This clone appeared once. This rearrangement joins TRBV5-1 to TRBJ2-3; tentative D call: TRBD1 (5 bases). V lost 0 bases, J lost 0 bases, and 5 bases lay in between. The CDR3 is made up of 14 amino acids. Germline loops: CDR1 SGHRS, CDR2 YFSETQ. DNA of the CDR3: TGCGCCAGCAGCTTGGGGGGCAGCACAGATACGCAGTATTTT. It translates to CASSLGGSTDTQYF.

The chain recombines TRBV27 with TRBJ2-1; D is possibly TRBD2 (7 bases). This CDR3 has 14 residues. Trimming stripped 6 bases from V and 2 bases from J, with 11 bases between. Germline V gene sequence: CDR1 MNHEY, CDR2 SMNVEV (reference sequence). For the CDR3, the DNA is TGTGCCAGCAGGTGGGGGGGCGCCTACAATGAGCAGTTCTTC. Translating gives CASRWGGAYNEQFF.

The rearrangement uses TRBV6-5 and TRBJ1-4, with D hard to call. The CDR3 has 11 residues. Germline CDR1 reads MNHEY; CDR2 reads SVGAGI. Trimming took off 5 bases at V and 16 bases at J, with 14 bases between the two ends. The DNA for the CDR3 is TGTGCCAGCAGTGAAACCCCGGGAAGGTTTTTT. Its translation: CASSETPGRFF.

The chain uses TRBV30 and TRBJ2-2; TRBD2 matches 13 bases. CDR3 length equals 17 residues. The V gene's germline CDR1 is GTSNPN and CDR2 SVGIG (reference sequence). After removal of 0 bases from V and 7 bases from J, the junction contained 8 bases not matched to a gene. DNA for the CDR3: TGTGCCTGGAGTGTGACTAGCGGGAGGACAAACGGCGGGGAGCTGTTTTTT. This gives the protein CAWSVTSGRTNGGELFF.

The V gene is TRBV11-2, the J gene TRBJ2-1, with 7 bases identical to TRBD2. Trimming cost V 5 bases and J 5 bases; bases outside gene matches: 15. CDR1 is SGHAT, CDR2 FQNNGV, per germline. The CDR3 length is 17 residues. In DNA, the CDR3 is TGTGCCAGCAGCCCCCTGAAGCTAGGGCTAGCGGACAATGAGCAGTTCTTC. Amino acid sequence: CASSPLKLGLADNEQFF. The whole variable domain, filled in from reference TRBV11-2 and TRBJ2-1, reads EAGVAQSPRYKIIEKRQSVAFWCNPISGHATLYWYQQILGQGPKLLIQFQNNGVVDDSQLPKDRFSAERLKGVDSTLKIQPAKLEDSAVYLCASSPLKLGLADNEQFFGPGTRLTVL.

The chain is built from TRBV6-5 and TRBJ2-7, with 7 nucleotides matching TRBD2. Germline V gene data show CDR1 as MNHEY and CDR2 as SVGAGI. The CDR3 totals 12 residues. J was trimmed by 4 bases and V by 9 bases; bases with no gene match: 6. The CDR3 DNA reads TGTGCCAGGGGGAGGGAAAGTTACGAGCAGTACTTC. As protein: CARGRESYEQYF.

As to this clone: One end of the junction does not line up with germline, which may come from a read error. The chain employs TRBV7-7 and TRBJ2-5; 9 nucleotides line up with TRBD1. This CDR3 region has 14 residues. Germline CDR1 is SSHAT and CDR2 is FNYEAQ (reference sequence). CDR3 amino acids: CASSRDRVGETQYF. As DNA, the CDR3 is TGTGCTAGCAGCAGGGACAGGGTAGGGGAGACCCAGTACTTC.

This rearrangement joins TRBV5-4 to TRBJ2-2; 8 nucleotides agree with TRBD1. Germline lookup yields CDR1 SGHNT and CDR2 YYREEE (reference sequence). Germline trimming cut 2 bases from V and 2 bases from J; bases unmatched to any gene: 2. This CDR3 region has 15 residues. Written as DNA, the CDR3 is TGTGCCAGCAGCTTAGGACAGGGAAACACCGGGGAGCTGTTTTTT. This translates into CASSLGQGNTGELFF.

CDR3 sequence reads: CASSDEPSGVNEQFF. The CDR3 DNA reads as TGTGCCAGCAGTGACGAGCCTAGCGGGGTAAATGAGCAGTTCTTC. The gene calls are TRBV6-4 and TRBJ2-1, with TRBD2 identical over 9 bases. Trimming cost V 2 bases and J 7 bases; bases outside gene matches: 6. Per the germline V gene, CDR1 is MRHNA and CDR2 is SNTAGT. The CDR3 covers 15 residues.

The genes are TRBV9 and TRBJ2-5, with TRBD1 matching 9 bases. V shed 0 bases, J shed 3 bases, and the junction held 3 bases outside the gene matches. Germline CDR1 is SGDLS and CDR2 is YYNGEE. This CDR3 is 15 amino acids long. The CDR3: CASSVGTGVKETQYF. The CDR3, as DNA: TGTGCCAGCAGCGTAGGGACAGGGGTGAAAGAGACCCAGTACTTC.

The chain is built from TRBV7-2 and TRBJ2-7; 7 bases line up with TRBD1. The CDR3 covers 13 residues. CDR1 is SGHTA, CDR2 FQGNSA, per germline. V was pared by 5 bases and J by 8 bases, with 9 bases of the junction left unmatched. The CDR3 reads CASSPSTGTQQYF. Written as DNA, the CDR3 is TGTGCCAGCAGCCCCTCGACAGGGACGCAGCAGTACTTC.

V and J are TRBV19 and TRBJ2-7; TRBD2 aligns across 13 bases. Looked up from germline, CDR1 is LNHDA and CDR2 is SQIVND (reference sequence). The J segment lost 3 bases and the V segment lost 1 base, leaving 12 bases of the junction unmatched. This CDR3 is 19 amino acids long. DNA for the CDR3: TGTGCCAGTAGTATAGTTGGACTAGCGGGAGCTATAGAGGGCTACGAGCAGTACTTC. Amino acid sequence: CASSIVGLAGAIEGYEQYF.

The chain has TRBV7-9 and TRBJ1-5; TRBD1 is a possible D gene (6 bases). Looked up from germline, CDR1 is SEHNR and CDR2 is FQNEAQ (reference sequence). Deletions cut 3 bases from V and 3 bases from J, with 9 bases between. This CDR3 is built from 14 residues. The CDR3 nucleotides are TGTGCCAGCAGCTTGGACAGCCTCAATCAGCCCCAGCATTTT. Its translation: CASSLDSLNQPQHF.

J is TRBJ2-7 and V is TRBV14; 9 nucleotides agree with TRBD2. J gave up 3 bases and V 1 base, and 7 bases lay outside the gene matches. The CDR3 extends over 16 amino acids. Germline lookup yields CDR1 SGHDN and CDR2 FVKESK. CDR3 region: CASSQVGTSRRYEQYF. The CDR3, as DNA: TGTGCCAGCAGCCAAGTAGGGACTAGCAGACGCTACGAGCAGTACTTC. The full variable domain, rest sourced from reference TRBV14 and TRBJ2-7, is EAGVTQFPSHSVIEKGQTVTLRCDPISGHDNLYWYRRVMGKEIKFLLHFVKESKQDESGMPNNRFLAERTGGTYSTLKVQPAELEDSGVYFCASSQVGTSRRYEQYFGPGTRLTVT.

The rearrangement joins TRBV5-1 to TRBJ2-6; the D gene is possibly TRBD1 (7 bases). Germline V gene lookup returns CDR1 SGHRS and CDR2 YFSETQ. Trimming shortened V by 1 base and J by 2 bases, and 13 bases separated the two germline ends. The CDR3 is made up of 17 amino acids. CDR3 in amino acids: CASSLFGGGAGANVLTF. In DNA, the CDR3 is TGCGCCAGCAGCTTGTTTGGAGGGGGCGCTGGGGCCAACGTCCTGACTTTC.

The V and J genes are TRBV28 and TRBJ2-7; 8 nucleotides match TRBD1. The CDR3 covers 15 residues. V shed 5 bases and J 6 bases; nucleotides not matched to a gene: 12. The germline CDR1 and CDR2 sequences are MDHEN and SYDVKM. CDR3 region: CASSPRKQGVPEQYF. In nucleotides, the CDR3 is TGTGCCAGCAGTCCTCGGAAACAGGGGGTCCCCGAGCAGTACTTC.

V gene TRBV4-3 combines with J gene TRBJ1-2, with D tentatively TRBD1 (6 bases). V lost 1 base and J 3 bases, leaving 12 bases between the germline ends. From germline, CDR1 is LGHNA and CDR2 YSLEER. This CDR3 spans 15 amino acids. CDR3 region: CASSQGGGQDYGYTF. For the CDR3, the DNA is TGCGCCAGCAGCCAAGGGGGGGGGCAGGACTATGGCTACACCTTC.

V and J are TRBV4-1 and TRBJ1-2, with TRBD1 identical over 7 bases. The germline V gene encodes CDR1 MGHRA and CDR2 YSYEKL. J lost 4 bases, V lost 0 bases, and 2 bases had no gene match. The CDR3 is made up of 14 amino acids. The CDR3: CASSQDGQAYGYTF. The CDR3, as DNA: TGCGCCAGCAGCCAAGACGGACAGGCCTATGGCTACACCTTC.

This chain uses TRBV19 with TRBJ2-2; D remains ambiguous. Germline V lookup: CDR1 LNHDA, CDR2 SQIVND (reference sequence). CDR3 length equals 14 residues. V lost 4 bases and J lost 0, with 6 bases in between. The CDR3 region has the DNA TGTGCCAGTAGTAGCAGAACGAACACCGGGGAGCTGTTTTTT. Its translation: CASSSRTNTGELFF.